Below are 15 T cell receptor beta chains sequenced from a single sample in a study of blood T cells in healthy people across ages. Alongside a J-beta primer mix, a sample-barcoded 5' primer served in a second PCR lasting roughly 7 to 11 cycles. TCRdb itself ran the 5' RACE reads through MiXCR, one entry per CDR3 protein. The sample yields 450,000 to 600,000 distinct CDR3 sequences, roughly a quarter seen once. These data also featured in a second study, about T cells of mothers and their children.

Sequenced sample: blood. The receptors derive from a boy aged 2 to 10 in good health.

This clonotype was recorded many times. CDR3 sequence reads: CASRGQGPLNQPQHF. The CDR3 nucleotides are TGTGCCAGTAGGGGACAGGGTCCACTTAATCAGCCCCAGCATTTT. The chain carries TRBV19 and TRBJ1-5, with TRBD1 identical over 9 bases. CDR1 and CDR2 from the germline V gene are LNHDA and SQIVND (reference sequence). The trim removed 6 bases at V and 4 bases at J, leaving 7 bases unmatched. The CDR3 sequence is 15 residues long.

The V and J genes are TRBV12-3 or TRBV12-4 and TRBJ2-5; D is unclear. The DNA end is more similar to TRBJ2-7, so the J call may be wrong. This CDR3 is 13 amino acids long. The CDR3 sequence is CASSLDDSYEQYF. As DNA, the CDR3 is TGTGCCAGCAGTTTAGACGACTCCTACGAGCAGTACTTC.

The chain joins TRBV13 to TRBJ2-3; D perhaps matches TRBD2 (5 bases). V was pared by 7 bases and J by 0 bases, with 17 bases between. The CDR3 is 16 amino acids. In germline, CDR1 is PRHDT, CDR2 FYEKMQ (reference sequence). The CDR3 DNA reads TGTGCCAGCAACCCCCGGGGAGTCACTAGCACAGATACGCAGTATTTT. Protein sequence: CASNPRGVTSTDTQYF.

The chain employs TRBV7-9 and TRBJ1-6, with 7 nucleotides matching TRBD1. Germline V gives CDR1 SEHNR, CDR2 FQNEAQ (reference sequence). This CDR3 has 14 amino acids. Germline trimming cut 5 bases from V and 6 bases from J; bases unmatched to any gene: 4. Here the CDR3 DNA reads TGTGCCAGCAGCAGACAGGGCTCTAATTCACCCCTCCACTTT. Translated, it gives CASSRQGSNSPLHF.

This clonotype was counted between two and nine times. The J gene is TRBJ2-1, the V gene TRBV20-1, with 12 bases fitting TRBD2. The CDR3 sequence is 16 residues long. Germline V gene sequence: CDR1 DFQATT, CDR2 SNEGSKA (reference sequence). With V trimmed by 0 bases and J by 4 bases, 4 bases remained unmatched. CDR3 sequence reads: CSARDRTSGTYNEQFF. Here the CDR3 DNA reads TGCAGTGCTAGAGATCGGACTAGCGGGACGTACAATGAGCAGTTCTTC.

This chain uses TRBV7-2 with TRBJ2-1, with D perhaps matching TRBD1 (6 bases). The tail of the sequence fits TRBJ2-7 better, so the J call may be wrong. The CDR3 has 13 residues. The germline V gene encodes CDR1 SGHTA and CDR2 FQGNSA. The CDR3 bases are TGTGCCAGCAGCAATGGACAGACCTACGAGCAGTACTTC. Its protein product is CASSNGQTYEQYF.

This clonotype was detected many times. V gene TRBV29-1 combines with J gene TRBJ2-7; 9 bases line up with TRBD2. With V trimmed by 3 bases and J by 7 bases, 4 bases remained unmatched. The CDR3 consists of 12 residues. Germline-derived CDR1 and CDR2 are SQVTM and ANQGSEA. The CDR3 sequence: CSVDPLAGEQYF. Here the CDR3 DNA reads TGCAGCGTTGATCCGCTAGCGGGAGAGCAGTACTTC.

This chain connects TRBV27 to TRBJ2-5; the match to TRBD1 covers 9 bases. V shed 6 bases, J shed 7 bases, and the junction held 9 bases outside the gene matches. The CDR3 is 14 amino acids. Per the germline V gene, CDR1 is MNHEY and CDR2 is SMNVEV (reference sequence). CDR3 nucleotide sequence: TGTGCCAGCAGGCTTACAGGGGGCAGGGGGACCCAGTACTTC. This sequence encodes CASRLTGGRGTQYF.

The V and J genes are TRBV10-3 and TRBJ2-5; the D call may be TRBD1 or TRBD2 (5 bases each). The CDR3 is made up of 15 amino acids. Per the germline V gene, CDR1 is ENHRY and CDR2 is SYGVKD. Trimming took off 2 bases at V and 1 base at J, with 11 bases between the two ends. The CDR3 bases are TGTGCCATCAGTGAGCCCGGGGCGGCCCAAGAGACCCAGTACTTC. The encoded protein is CAISEPGAAQETQYF.

At least ten counts were recorded for this clonotype. The rearrangement joins TRBV5-1 to TRBJ2-5; 7 bases align to TRBD1. Germline V lookup: CDR1 SGHRS, CDR2 YFSETQ. Losses at the gene ends were 0 bases for V and 1 base for J; bases not matched to a gene: 3. The CDR3 spans 15 residues. The CDR3 DNA sequence: TGCGCCAGCAGCTTGGGGGGGACAGCCCAAGAGACCCAGTACTTC. Its protein product is CASSLGGTAQETQYF.

The V gene is TRBV12-3 or TRBV12-4, the J gene TRBJ1-4, with D tentatively TRBD1 (5 bases). Trimming pared 5 bases from V and 12 bases from J, leaving 16 bases between. The CDR3 is 13 residues long. The CDR3 loop is CASSPGQERELFF. CDR3 nucleotides: TGTGCCAGCAGTCCCGGACAAGAGAGGGAACTGTTTTTT.

The chain uses TRBV3-1 and TRBJ2-1, with D possibly being TRBD2 (5 bases). V was cut by 6 bases and J by 2 bases, with 11 bases left in between. In germline, CDR1 is LGHDT, CDR2 YNNKEL (reference sequence). This CDR3 has 14 amino acids. CDR3 sequence (DNA): TGTGCCAGCAGGCACACCGGGACCTACAATGAGCAGTTCTTC. This codes for CASRHTGTYNEQFF.

The genes are TRBV30 and TRBJ2-5, with TRBD2 identical over 8 bases. The DNA end lines up better with TRBJ2-7; the J call may be wrong. The CDR3 runs 14 residues. CDR1 GTSNPN and CDR2 SVGIG come from the germline V gene (reference sequence). CDR3 loop: CAWKISGDSYEQYF. The CDR3 nucleotides read TGTGCCTGGAAGATTAGCGGGGACTCCTACGAGCAGTACTTC.

This clonotype was detected only a few times. V usage is TRBV27 and J usage is TRBJ1-6; D is ambiguous. CDR1 is MNHEY and CDR2 is SMNVEV in the germline V gene (reference sequence). CDR3 length: 13 residues. Trimming stripped 3 bases from V and 7 bases from J, with 7 bases between. The CDR3 bases are TGTGCCAGCAGTTTCTGGGAGAATTCACCCCTCCACTTT. As protein: CASSFWENSPLHF.

This clonotype was counted only a few times. J is TRBJ1-1 and V is TRBV5-1, with 10 nucleotides matching TRBD1. Trimming cost V 5 bases and J 6 bases; bases outside gene matches: 10. Germline loops: CDR1 SGHRS, CDR2 YFSETQ. The CDR3 runs 15 residues. CDR3 sequence reads: CASSWDRGELAEAFF. The CDR3 region has the DNA TGCGCCAGCAGTTGGGACAGGGGAGAGTTGGCTGAAGCTTTCTTT.